These T cell receptor beta chains were read from a single sample in a study of CD8+ T cells in alopecia areata. Here immunoSEQ multiplex PCR was the method, and the copy in TCRdb shows in-frame clones only, minus some. Here the sample spans about 110,000 clones, 50% to 60% being singletons. Material: NKG2D-low CD8+ T cells sorted from blood. The receptors originated from a human donor with alopecia areata. Both conserved end residues are part of each CDR3. D genes are given only for firm matches. Expanded clones get a size class; other rows say once, few or many, or leave the size out.

V	J	D	size	CDR3
TRBV27	TRBJ2-7	-	few	CASSLSQENEQYF
TRBV27	TRBJ2-7	-	-	CASNPGSSDPYEQYF
TRBV27	TRBJ2-7	TRBD1	-	CASRQTGWDEQYF
TRBV2	TRBJ2-1	TRBD1	few	CASSDPRTGVYNEQFF
TRBV5-6	TRBJ2-2	-	-	CASSLGGTRPGELFF
TRBV28	TRBJ2-1	TRBD1	-	CASSLKGAGEQFF
TRBV19	TRBJ1-2	-	-	CASSPISIGADYGYTF
TRBV2	TRBJ1-5	-	few	CASVAQHNQPQHF
TRBV28	TRBJ2-7	-	few	CASSSPIRTYEQYF
TRBV27	TRBJ2-4	-	-	CASSRTGTWDGNIQYF
TRBV2	TRBJ1-1	-	-	CASSEGSGRMNTEAFF
TRBV28	TRBJ2-7	-	-	CASSFVQGLYEQYF
TRBV11-2	TRBJ2-5	-	-	CASSGETQYF
TRBV7-9	TRBJ1-1	-	few	CASSLLPAEAFF
TRBV27	TRBJ2-7	-	-	CASSPHAGSYEQYF
TRBV5-5	TRBJ2-7	TRBD1	once	CASSPPDRGGSYEQYF
TRBV27	TRBJ1-2	TRBD1	-	CASSLSGTDYGYTF